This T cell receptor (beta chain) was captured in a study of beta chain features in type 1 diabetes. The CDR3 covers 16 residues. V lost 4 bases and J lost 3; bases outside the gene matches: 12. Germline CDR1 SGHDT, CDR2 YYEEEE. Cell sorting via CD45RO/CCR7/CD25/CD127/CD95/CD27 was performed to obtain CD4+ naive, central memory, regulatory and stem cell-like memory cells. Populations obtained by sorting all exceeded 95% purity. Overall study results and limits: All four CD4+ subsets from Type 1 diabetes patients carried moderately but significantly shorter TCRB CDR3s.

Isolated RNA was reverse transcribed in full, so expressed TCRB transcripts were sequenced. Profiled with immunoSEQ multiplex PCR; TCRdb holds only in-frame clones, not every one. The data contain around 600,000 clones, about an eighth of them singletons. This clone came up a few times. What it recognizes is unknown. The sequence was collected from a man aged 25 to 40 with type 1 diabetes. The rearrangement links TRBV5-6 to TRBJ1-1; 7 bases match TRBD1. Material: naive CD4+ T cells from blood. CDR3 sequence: CASSPAQGLYYTEAFF. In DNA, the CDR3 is TGTGCCAGCAGCCCCGCACAGGGGCTCTATTACACTGAAGCTTTCTTT.